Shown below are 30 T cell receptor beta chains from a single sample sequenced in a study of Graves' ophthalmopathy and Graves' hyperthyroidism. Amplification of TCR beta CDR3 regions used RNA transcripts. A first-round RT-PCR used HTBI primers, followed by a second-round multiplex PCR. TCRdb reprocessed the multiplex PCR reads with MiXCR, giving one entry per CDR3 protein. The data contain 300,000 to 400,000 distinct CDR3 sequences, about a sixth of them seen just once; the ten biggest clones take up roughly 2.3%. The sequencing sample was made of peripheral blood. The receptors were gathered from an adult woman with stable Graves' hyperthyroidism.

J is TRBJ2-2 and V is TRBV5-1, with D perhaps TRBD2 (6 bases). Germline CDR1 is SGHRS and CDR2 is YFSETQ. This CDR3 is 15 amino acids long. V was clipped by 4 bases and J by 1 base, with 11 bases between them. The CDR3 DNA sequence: TGCGCCAGCAGCGGGTTAGCGGAGAACACCGGGGAGCTGTTTTTT. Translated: CASSGLAENTGELFF.

The CDR3 loop reads CASSPPRGLAGEFDEQYF. CDR3 DNA: TGTGCCAGCAGCCCTCCGAGGGGACTAGCGGGAGAGTTCGACGAGCAGTACTTC. V gene TRBV28 combines with J gene TRBJ2-7, with 14 bases that match TRBD2. Germline CDR1 reads MDHEN; CDR2 reads SYDVKM. The CDR3 sequence is 18 residues long. Trimming cost V 6 bases and J 5 bases; bases outside gene matches: 15.

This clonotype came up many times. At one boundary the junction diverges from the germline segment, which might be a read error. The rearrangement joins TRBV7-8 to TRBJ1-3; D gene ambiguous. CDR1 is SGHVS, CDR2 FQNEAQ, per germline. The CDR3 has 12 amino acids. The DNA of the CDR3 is TGTGCCAGCAGTCTTTTGGGAAGCACCATATATTTT. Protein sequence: CASSLLGSTIYF.

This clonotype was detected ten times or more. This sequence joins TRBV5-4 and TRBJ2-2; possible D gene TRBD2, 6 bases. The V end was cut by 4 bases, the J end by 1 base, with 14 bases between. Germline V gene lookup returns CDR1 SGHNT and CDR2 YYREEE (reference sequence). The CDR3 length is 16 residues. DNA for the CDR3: TGTGCCAGCAGCGCTCCGGGACTCATGAACACCGGGGAGCTGTTTTTT. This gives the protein CASSAPGLMNTGELFF.

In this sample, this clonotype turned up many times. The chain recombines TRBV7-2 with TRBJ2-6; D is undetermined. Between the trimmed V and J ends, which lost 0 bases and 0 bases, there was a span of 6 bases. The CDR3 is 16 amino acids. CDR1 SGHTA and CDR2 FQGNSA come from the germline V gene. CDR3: CASSLAVGSGANVLTF. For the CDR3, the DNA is TGTGCCAGCAGCTTAGCGGTTGGCTCTGGGGCCAACGTCCTGACTTTC. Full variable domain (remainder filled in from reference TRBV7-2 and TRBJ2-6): GAGVSQSPSNKVTEKGKDVELRCDPISGHTALYWYRQSLGQGLEFLIYFQGNSAPDKSGLPSDRFSAERTGGSVSTLTIQRTQQEDSAVYLCASSLAVGSGANVLTFGAGSRLTVL.

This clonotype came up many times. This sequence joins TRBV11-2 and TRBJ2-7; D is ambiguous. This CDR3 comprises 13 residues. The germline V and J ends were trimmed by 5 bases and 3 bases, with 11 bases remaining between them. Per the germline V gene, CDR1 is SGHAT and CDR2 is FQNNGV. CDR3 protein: CASSPRIDYEQYF. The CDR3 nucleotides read TGTGCCAGCAGCCCACGGATTGACTACGAGCAGTACTTC.

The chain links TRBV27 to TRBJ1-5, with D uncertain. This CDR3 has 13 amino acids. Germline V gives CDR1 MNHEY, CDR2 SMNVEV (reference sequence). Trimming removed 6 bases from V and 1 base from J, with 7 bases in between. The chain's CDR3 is CASSPRSNQPQHF. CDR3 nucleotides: TGTGCCAGCAGCCCCAGAAGCAATCAGCCCCAGCATTTT.

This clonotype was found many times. The CDR3: CASSSLLSGGPYEQYF. CDR3 nucleotide sequence: TGTGCCAGCAGCTCACTACTTAGCGGGGGTCCCTACGAGCAGTACTTC. V and J are TRBV7-2 and TRBJ2-7, with 9 nucleotides matching TRBD2. Trimming took 4 bases from V and 2 from J; bases not matched to a gene: 9. The CDR3 is 16 residues long. Germline V gene data show CDR1 as SGHTA and CDR2 as FQGNSA.

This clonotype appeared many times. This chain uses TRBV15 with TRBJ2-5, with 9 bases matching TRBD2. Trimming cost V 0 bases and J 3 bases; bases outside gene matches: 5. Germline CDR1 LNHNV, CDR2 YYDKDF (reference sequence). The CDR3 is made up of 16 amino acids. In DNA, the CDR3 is TGTGCCACCAGCAGAGATCGCGGGAGGGCCAAAGAGACCCAGTACTTC. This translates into CATSRDRGRAKETQYF.

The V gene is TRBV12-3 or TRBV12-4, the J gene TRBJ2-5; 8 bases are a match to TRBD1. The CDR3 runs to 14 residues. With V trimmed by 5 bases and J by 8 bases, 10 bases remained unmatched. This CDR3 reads CASSLQGAKETQYF. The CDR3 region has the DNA TGTGCCAGCAGTCTCCAGGGGGCGAAGGAAACCCAGTACTTC.

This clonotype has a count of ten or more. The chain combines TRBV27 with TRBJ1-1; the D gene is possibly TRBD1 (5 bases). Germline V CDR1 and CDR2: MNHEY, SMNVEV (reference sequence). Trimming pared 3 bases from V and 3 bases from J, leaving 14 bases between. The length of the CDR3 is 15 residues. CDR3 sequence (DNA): TGTGCCAGCAGTTTGGAAAGGGGAAGGTACACTGAAGCTTTCTTT. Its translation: CASSLERGRYTEAFF.

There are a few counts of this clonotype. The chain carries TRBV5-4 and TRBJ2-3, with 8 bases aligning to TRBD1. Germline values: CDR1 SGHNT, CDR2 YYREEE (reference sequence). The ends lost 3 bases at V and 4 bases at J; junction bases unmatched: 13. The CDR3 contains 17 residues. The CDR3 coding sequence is TGTGCCAGCAGCTCCCGACAGGGGACCGCCACAGCAGATACGCAGTATTTT. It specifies CASSSRQGTATADTQYF.

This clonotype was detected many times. The CDR3 region has the DNA TGTGCCAGCAGTCCCCGGTTGAGTCCCTACGAGCAGTACTTC. Protein product: CASSPRLSPYEQYF. J is TRBJ2-7 and V is TRBV12-3 or TRBV12-4; D unclear. The CDR3 is 14 amino acids. V gave up 5 bases and J gave up 2 bases, with 13 bases separating them.

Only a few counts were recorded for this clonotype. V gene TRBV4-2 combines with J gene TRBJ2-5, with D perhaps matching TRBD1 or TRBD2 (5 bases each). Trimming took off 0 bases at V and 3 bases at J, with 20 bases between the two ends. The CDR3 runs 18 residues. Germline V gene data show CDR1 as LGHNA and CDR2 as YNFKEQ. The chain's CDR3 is CASSQELRGGRSKETQYF. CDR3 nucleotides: TGTGCCAGCAGCCAAGAACTGAGGGGCGGTCGTTCTAAAGAGACCCAGTACTTC.

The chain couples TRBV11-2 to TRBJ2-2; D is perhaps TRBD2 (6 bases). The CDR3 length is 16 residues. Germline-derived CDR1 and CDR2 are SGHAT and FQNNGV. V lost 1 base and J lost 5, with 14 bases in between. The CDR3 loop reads CASSLVEGLGTGELFF. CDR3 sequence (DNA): TGTGCCAGCAGCTTAGTGGAGGGCCTAGGGACCGGGGAGCTGTTTTTT.

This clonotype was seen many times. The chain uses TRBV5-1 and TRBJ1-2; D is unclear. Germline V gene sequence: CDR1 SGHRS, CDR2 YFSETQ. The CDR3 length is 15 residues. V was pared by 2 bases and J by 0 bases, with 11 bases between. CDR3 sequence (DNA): TGCGCCAGCAGCTTTACAAGAGGTTCTAACTATGGCTACACCTTC. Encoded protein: CASSFTRGSNYGYTF.

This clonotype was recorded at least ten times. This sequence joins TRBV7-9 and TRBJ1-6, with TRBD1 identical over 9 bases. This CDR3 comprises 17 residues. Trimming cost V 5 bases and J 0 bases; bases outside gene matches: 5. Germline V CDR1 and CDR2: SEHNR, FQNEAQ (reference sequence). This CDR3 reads CASSAETGGSYNSPLHF. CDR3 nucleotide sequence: TGTGCCAGCAGCGCAGAGACAGGGGGCTCCTATAATTCACCCCTCCACTTT.

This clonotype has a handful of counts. The CDR3 protein is CASSLEADRGFDYEQYF. The CDR3 region has the DNA TGTGCCAGCAGCTTAGAGGCGGACAGGGGGTTTGATTACGAGCAGTACTTC. This chain connects TRBV13 to TRBJ2-7; TRBD1 aligns across 10 bases. Per germline, CDR1 PRHDT and CDR2 FYEKMQ (reference sequence). With V trimmed by 1 base and J by 4 bases, 10 bases remained unmatched. The CDR3 is 17 amino acids.

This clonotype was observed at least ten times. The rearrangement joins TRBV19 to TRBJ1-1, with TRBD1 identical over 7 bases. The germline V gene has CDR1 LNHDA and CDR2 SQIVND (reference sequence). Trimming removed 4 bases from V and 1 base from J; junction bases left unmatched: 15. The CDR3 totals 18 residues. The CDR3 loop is CASSTPLTKRGPNTEAFF. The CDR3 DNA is TGTGCCAGTAGTACACCATTGACCAAAAGGGGGCCGAACACTGAAGCTTTCTTT.

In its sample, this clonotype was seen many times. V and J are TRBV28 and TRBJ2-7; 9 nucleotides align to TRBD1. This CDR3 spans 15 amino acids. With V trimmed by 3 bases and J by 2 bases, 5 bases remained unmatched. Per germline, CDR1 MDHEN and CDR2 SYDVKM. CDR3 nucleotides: TGTGCCAGCAGTTTCCACGGGACAGGGCCCTACGAGCAGTACTTC. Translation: CASSFHGTGPYEQYF.

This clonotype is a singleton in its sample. CDR3 loop: CAWSSGADQPQHF. The DNA of the CDR3 is TGTGCCTGGAGTTCCGGGGCGGACCAGCCCCAGCATTTT. V gene TRBV30 combines with J gene TRBJ1-5; weak D call: TRBD1 (5 bases). The CDR3 runs 13 residues. Germline-derived CDR1 and CDR2 are GTSNPN and SVGIG (reference sequence). V lost 2 bases and J lost 7, with 12 bases in between.

DNA for the CDR3: TGCAGTGCTATCGTCCAGGGGGCTTATGGCTACACCTTC. Its translation is CSAIVQGAYGYTF. The chain carries TRBV20-1 and TRBJ1-2; TRBD1 agrees at 8 bases. V was pared by 4 bases and J by 5 bases, with 6 bases of the junction left unmatched. This CDR3 is 13 amino acids long. The germline CDR1 and CDR2 sequences are DFQATT and SNEGSKA (reference sequence).

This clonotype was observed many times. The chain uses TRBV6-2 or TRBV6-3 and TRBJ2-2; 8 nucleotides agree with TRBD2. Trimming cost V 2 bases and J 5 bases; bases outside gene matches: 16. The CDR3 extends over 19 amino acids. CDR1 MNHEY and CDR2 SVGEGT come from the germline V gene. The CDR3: CASSYPGISGIKGTGELFF. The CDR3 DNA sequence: TGTGCCAGCAGTTACCCCGGTATTAGCGGGATAAAAGGGACCGGGGAGCTGTTTTTT.

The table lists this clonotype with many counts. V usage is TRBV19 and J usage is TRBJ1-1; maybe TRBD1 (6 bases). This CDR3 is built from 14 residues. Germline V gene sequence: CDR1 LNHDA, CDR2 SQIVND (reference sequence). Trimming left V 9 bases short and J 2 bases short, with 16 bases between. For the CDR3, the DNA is TGTGCCAGCACCAGAGGGGGGGTCAACACTGAAGCTTTCTTT. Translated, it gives CASTRGGVNTEAFF.

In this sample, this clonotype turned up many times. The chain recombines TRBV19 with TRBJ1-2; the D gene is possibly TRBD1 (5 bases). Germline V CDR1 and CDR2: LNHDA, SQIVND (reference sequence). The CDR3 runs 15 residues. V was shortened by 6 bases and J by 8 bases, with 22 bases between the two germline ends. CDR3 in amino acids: CASSKRGRTMEGYTF. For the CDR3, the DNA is TGTGCCAGTAGCAAGAGGGGCAGAACTATGGAGGGCTACACCTTC. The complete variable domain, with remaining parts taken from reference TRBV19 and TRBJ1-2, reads DGGITQSPKYLFRKEGQNVTLSCEQNLNHDAMYWYRQDPGQGLRLIYYSQIVNDFQKGDIAEGYSVSREKKESFPLTVTSAQKNPTAFYLCASSKRGRTMEGYTFGSGTRLTVV.

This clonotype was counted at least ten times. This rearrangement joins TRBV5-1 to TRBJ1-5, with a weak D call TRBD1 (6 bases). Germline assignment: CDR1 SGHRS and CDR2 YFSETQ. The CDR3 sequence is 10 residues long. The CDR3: CALGGRPQHF. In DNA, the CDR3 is TGCGCTTTAGGGGGTCGGCCCCAGCATTTT.

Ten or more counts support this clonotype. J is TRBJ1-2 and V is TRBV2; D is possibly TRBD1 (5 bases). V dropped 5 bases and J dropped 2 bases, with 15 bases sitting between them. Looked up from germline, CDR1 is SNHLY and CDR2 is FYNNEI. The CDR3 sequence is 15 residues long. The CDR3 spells CASSLGVQGNYGYTF. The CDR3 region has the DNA TGTGCCAGCAGTTTAGGGGTCCAGGGAAACTATGGCTACACCTTC.

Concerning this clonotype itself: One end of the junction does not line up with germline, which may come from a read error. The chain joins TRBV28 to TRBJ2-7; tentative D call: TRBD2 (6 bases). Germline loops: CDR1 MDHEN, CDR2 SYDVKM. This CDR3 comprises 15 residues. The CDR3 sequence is CASSLGGVSSHEQYF. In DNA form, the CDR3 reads TGTGCCAGCAGTTTGGGGGGAGTGTCCTCCCACGAGCAGTACTTC.

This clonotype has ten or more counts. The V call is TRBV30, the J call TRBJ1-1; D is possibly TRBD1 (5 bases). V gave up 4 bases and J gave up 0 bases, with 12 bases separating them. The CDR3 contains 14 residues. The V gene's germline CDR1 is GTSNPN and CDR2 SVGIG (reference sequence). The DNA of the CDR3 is TGTGCCTGGAATATGGGACGGCTGAACACTGAAGCTTTCTTT. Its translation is CAWNMGRLNTEAFF.

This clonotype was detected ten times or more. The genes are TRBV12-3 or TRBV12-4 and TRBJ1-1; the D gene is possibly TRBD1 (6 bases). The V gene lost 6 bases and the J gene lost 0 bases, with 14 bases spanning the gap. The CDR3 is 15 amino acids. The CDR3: CASRPGQWLNTEAFF. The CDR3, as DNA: TGTGCCAGCAGACCCGGACAGTGGTTGAACACTGAAGCTTTCTTT.